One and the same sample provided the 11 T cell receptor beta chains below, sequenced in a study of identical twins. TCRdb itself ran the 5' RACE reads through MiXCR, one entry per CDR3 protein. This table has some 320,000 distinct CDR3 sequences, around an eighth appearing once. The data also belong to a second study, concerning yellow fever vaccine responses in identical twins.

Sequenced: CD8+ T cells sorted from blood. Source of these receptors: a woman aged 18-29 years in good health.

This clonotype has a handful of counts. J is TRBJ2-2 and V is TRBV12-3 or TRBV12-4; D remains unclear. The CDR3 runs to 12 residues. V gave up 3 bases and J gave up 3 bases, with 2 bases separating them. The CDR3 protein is CASSFHTGELFF. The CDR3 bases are TGTGCCAGCAGTTTCCACACCGGGGAGCTGTTTTTT.

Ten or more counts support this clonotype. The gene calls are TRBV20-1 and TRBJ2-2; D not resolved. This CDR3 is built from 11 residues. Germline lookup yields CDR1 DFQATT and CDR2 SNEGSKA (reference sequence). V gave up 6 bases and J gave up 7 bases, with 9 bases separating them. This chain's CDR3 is CSAPVGGELFF. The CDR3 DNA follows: TGCAGTGCGCCCGTCGGCGGGGAGCTGTTTTTT.

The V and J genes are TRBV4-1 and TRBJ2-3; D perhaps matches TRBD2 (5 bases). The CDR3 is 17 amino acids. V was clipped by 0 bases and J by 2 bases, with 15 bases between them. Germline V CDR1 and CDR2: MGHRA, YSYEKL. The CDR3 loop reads CASSQDLASRFTDTQYF. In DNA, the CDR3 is TGCGCCAGCAGCCAAGATTTGGCTAGCCGATTCACAGATACGCAGTATTTT.

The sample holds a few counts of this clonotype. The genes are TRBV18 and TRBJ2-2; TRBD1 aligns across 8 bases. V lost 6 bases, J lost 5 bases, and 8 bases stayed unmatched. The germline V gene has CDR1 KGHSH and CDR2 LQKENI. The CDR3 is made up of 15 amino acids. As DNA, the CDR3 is TGTGCCAGCTCGGACAGGGAATGGCGAACCGGGGAGCTGTTTTTT. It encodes CASSDREWRTGELFF.

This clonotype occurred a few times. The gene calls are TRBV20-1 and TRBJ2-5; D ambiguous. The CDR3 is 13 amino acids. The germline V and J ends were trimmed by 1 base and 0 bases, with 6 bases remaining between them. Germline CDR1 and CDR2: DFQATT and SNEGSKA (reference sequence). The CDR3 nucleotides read TGCAGTGCTAGAGCCGAATACCAAGAGACCCAGTACTTC. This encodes CSARAEYQETQYF.

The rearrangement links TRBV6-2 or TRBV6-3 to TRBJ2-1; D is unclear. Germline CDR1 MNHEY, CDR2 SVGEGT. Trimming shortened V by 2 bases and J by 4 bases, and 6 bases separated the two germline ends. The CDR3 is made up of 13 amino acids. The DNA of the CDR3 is TGTGCCAGCAGTTACGTACAGTACAATGAGCAGTTCTTC. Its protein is CASSYVQYNEQFF.

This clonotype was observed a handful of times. The chain's CDR3 is CASIQDVSTDTQYF. CDR3 coding DNA: TGTGCCAGCATTCAAGACGTCAGCACAGATACGCAGTATTTT. The chain recombines TRBV2 with TRBJ2-3; D ambiguous. The V and J ends lost 7 bases and 0 bases respectively, with 11 bases between them. Germline-derived CDR1 and CDR2 are SNHLY and FYNNEI. The CDR3 sequence is 14 residues long.

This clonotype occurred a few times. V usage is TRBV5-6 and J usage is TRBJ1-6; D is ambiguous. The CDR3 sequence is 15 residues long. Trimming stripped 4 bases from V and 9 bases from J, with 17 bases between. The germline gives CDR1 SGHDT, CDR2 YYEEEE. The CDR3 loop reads CASSSLYTVFSPLHF. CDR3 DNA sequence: TGTGCCAGCAGCAGTCTATACACGGTTTTTTCACCCCTCCACTTT.

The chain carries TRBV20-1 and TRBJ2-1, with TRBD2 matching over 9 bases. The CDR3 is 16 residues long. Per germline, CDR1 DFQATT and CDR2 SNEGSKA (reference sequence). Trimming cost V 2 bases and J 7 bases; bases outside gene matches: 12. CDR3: CSARRRREGKENEQFF. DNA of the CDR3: TGCAGTGCTAGAAGACGGCGGGAGGGCAAGGAAAATGAGCAGTTCTTC.

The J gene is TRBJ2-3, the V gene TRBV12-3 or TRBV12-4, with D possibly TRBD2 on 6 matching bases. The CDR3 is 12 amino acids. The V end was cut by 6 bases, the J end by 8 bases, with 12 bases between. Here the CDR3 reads CASSQGAGTQYF. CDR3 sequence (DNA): TGTGCCAGCAGCCAGGGAGCGGGTACGCAGTATTTT.

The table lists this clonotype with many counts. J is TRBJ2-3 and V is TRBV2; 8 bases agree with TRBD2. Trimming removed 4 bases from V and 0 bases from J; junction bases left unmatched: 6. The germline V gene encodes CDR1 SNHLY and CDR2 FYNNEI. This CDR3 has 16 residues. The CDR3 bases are TGTGCCAGCAGTGTTACGCGGGAGGAAAGCACAGATACGCAGTATTTT. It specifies CASSVTREESTDTQYF. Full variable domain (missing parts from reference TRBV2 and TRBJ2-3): EPEVTQTPSHQVTQMGQEVILRCVPISNHLYFYWYRQILGQKVEFLVSFYNNEISEKSEIFDDQFSVERPDGSNFTLKIRSTKLEDSAMYFCASSVTREESTDTQYFGPGTRLTVL.